A single sample is the source of the 3 T cell receptor beta chains below, sequenced in a study of OX40 agonist ivuxolimab in advanced cancers. Assay: immunoSEQ multiplex PCR; the TCRdb copy retains only in-frame clones and omits some. Of around 4,600 clones listed, over 60% were seen once; the top ten hold 55% to 70%. Here the sequenced sample was CD4+ or CD8+ T cells sorted from blood, taken in a trial of the OX40 agonist ivuxolimab. The receptors come from an adult with an advanced solid tumor such as melanoma, head and neck, liver or kidney cancer.

This clone appeared a few times. In DNA, the CDR3 is TGTGCCATCAGCGGTGCGGGGAGTCGCAGTTACGAGCAGTACTTC. Protein: CAISGAGSRSYEQYF. The gene calls are TRBV10-3 and TRBJ2-7, with D possibly being TRBD2 (6 bases). The CDR3 spans 15 residues. Germline assignment: CDR1 ENHRY and CDR2 SYGVKD. Deletions cut 6 bases from V and 4 bases from J, with 19 bases between.

This clone came up a few times. V usage is TRBV27 and J usage is TRBJ1-1, with D uncertain. The V end lost 4 bases, the J end lost 6 bases, and 12 bases lay between the germline ends. This CDR3 has 13 amino acids. CDR1 and CDR2 (germline): MNHEY, SMNVEV (reference sequence). The CDR3 region is CASSSRRGSEAFF. DNA of the CDR3: TGTGCCAGCAGTTCCCGACGAGGTTCTGAAGCTTTCTTT.

This clone rates as medium-sized. J is TRBJ1-2 and V is TRBV15, with 8 bases identical to TRBD1. V was clipped by 1 base and J by 4 bases; unmatched bases: 11. This CDR3 region has 17 residues. Germline V gene sequence: CDR1 LNHNV, CDR2 YYDKDF (reference sequence). The CDR3 region has the DNA TGTGCCACCAGCAGAGGGGACAGGCGTTTCGATCTCTATGGCTACACCTTC. Protein: CATSRGDRRFDLYGYTF.